The rows below give T cell receptor beta chains drawn from one sample of a study of T cell responses to AZD1222 COVID-19 vaccine. TCRdb keeps only in-frame clones here, not all; method: immunoSEQ multiplex PCR. The data show more than 85,000 clones, roughly nine tenths seen once. Here the sequenced sample was peripheral blood, taken on day 0 of AZD1222 vaccination. The source is an adult in good health. The conserved cysteine and the conserved F or W are not part of the CDR3 here. A D gene is named only where the DNA matches it firmly.

d_call	j_call	v_call	cdr3_aa
-	TRBJ1-3	TRBV11-3	ASSLADSGNTIY
-	TRBJ2-7	TRBV7-9	ASSSGRQSYEQY
TRBD1	TRBJ1-6	TRBV7-8	ASRHDRVYRSPLH
TRBD2	TRBJ2-7	TRBV18	ASSATSGASYEQY
-	TRBJ1-5	TRBV27	ASSLPGQPQH
-	TRBJ2-3	TRBV6-2/TRBV6-3	ASSYRAGSVEDTQY
-	TRBJ2-7	TRBV4-2	ASSQEGGEQY
-	TRBJ1-1	TRBV10-3	AISEGWENTEAF
-	TRBJ1-1	TRBV6-5	ASSSAGGAF
-	TRBJ1-5	TRBV19	ASSIIGPLKSYSNQPQH
-	TRBJ1-1	TRBV6-5	ASSYRGLMGVPEAF
-	TRBJ1-5	TRBV6-5	VTGRIWEDQPQH
TRBD2	TRBJ2-1	TRBV9	ASSVVERGGPQF
-	TRBJ1-6	TRBV7-2	ASSLARTGGSPLH
-	TRBJ2-3	TRBV2	AGKGGTSTDTQY
-	TRBJ2-3	TRBV6-5	ASRGRIDTQY
-	TRBJ1-2	TRBV5-1	ASTRELQGYGYT
-	TRBJ1-3	TRBV6-5	ASSYSSSSSGNTIY
-	TRBJ1-2	TRBV6-2/TRBV6-3	ASSYVTENYGYT
-	TRBJ2-7	TRBV9	ASSVDAGPYEQY
-	TRBJ1-1	TRBV4-3	ASSQGTVYICPEAF
-	TRBJ2-1	TRBV5-1	ASSVAGTSYNEQF
-	TRBJ1-4	TRBV4-1	ASSQGEINEKLF
TRBD2	TRBJ2-2	TRBV18	ASSPLAGGTGELF
-	TRBJ1-2	TRBV7-9	ASSRRGDDYGYT
-	TRBJ2-7	TRBV19	ASSRGRGTYEQY
-	TRBJ2-2	TRBV10-3	AISTGNTGELF
-	TRBJ1-3	TRBV5-1	ASSLEPPDSSGNTIY
-	TRBJ1-3	TRBV7-9	ASSLDGSAGNTIY
-	TRBJ1-1	TRBV12-3/TRBV12-4	ASSLQGLGAF
-	TRBJ1-2	TRBV7-9	ASSSQGFGSYGYT
-	TRBJ2-3	TRBV14	ASSRVDTQY
-	TRBJ2-1	TRBV6-5	ASRPRVSYNEQF
TRBD1	TRBJ1-2	TRBV6-4	ASMGDRSWRGYT
-	TRBJ2-1	TRBV20-1	SARIEKGQF
-	TRBJ1-1	TRBV9	ASSVSSGNTEAF
-	TRBJ1-6	TRBV5-1	ASSLQGPYNSPLH
-	TRBJ2-2	TRBV7-9	ASEGSGELF
-	TRBJ2-7	TRBV3-1/TRBV3-2	ASPRQRYYEQY
-	TRBJ2-5	TRBV5-4	ASSSQQETQY
-	TRBJ2-5	TRBV18	ASSGPAGETQY
-	TRBJ1-5	TRBV4-1	ASSQDLGVWGQPQH
-	TRBJ2-5	TRBV27	ASSSETQY
TRBD1	TRBJ1-2	TRBV19	ASSISGQYGYT
-	TRBJ1-1	TRBV6-5	ALRDSYTEAF
-	TRBJ1-4	TRBV27	ASSLSRIANEKLF
TRBD1	TRBJ1-6	TRBV15	ATSSQPGQGGSPLH
-	TRBJ1-1	TRBV7-3	ASSLMGVGGTEAF